This TCR beta chain comes out of a study of response to subunit inactivated influenza vaccine. Study results and limitations: The authors put forward the suggestion that each seasonal influenza vaccination may bring in only a limited number of new T cells.

Remarks on this clonotype: Its antigen remains unknown.

This CDR3 comprises 13 residues. Germline V gives CDR1 SQVTM, CDR2 ANQGSEA. V was shortened by 0 bases and J by 2 bases, with 8 bases between the two germline ends. TCRdb called the RT-PCR reads again in MiXCR, with one record for every CDR3 protein. The data hold around 480,000 distinct CDR3 sequences, with 9.5% to 13% observed a single time. This chain joins TRBV29-1 and TRBJ2-7; D call uncertain. The sequences come from PBMCs from blood, collected 45 days after vaccination. The receptor was derived from a man aged 45-65 years who received an inactivated influenza vaccine. The CDR3 region is CSVEDRDPYEQYF. CDR3 in DNA: TGCAGCGTTGAAGATAGGGATCCCTACGAGCAGTACTTC.